Detailed here is one T cell receptor (beta chain). Antigen: not known. Primers: 60 Vbeta forward and 13 Jbeta reverse. The protocol was immunoSEQ multiplex PCR, while the TCRdb copy is restricted to in-frame clones and leaves out a portion. The profile shows under 130,000 clones, 69% of them singletons. These data originate in a study of cytomegalovirus exposure and HLA in healthy donors. Broader study findings: In a later analysis, common viral pathogens appeared linked to several of the most significant clusters. DRB1 had the most TCR associations and HLA-C the fewest, a later analysis found, with rates varying by HLA locus.

Sequencing used PBMCs. The TCR was taken from a man aged 30 to 39 in good health and CMV-seronegative.

Here the CDR3 DNA reads TGTGCCAGCAGTTTGACAGGGGGGCCCACAAACTATGGCTACACCTTC. This gives the protein CASSLTGGPTNYGYTF. This chain joins TRBV6-5 and TRBJ1-2; TRBD1 matches at 9 bases. The CDR3 is 16 amino acids. Germline CDR1 reads MNHEY; CDR2 reads SVGAGI. The J segment lost 2 bases and the V segment lost 4 bases, leaving 8 bases of the junction unmatched.